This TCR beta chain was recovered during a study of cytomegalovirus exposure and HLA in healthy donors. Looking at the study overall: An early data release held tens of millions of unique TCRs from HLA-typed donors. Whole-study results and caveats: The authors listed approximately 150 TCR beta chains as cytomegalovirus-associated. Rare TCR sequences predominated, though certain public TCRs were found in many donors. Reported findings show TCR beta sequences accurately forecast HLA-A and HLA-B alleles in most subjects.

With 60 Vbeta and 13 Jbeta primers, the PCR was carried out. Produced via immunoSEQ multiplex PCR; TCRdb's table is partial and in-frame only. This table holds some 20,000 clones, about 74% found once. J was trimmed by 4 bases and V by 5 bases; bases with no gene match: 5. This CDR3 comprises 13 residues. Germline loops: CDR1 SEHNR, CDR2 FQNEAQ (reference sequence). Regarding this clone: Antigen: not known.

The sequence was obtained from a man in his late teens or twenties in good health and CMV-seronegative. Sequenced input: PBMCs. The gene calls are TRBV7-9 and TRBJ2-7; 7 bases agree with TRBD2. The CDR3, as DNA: TGTGCCAGCAGCCCCCCCGGGGGGTACGAGCAGTACTTC. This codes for CASSPPGGYEQYF. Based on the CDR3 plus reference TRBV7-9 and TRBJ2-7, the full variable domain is DTGVSQNPRHKITKRGQNVTFRCDPISEHNRLYWYRQTLGQGPEFLTYFQNEAQLEKSRLLSDRFSAERPKGSFSTLEIQRTEQGDSAMYLCASSPPGGYEQYFGPGTRLTVT.